The source of this TCR beta chain is a study of T cells in tuberculosis. Study results and limitations: Smaller distances to GMM-specific TCRs suggested their expansion in active tuberculosis.

Germline V lookup: CDR1 LNHNV, CDR2 YYDKDF (reference sequence). Deletions cut 1 base from V and 4 bases from J, with 16 bases between. The CDR3 extends over 16 amino acids. Time point noted: new active TB diagnosis, blood taken before or within 7 days of starting treatment. Each clinical donor contributed on average approximately 90,000 T cells from unsorted cryopreserved PBMC. TCRdb's table, derived via immunoSEQ multiplex PCR, lists solely in-frame clones and lacks some. The table shows about 38,000 clones, with roughly 94% occurring only once. About this clone: Its antigen is not identified.

The starting material was PBMCs, obtained at tuberculosis diagnosis. V is TRBV15 and J is TRBJ1-1, with D hard to call. This clonotype originated in an adult with tuberculosis. This CDR3 is CATSRVTGSIGTEAFF. The CDR3 DNA reads as TGTGCCACCAGCAGAGTAACGGGGAGCATAGGCACTGAAGCTTTCTTT.